Each of the 31 T cell receptor beta chains below was sequenced from the same sample in a study of PD-1 blockade in mismatch repair-deficient tumors. Profiling relied on immunoSEQ multiplex PCR, and the TCRdb table lists in-frame clones only, not all of them. In the table there are about 51,000 clones, roughly 80% of which are singletons. This specimen was peripheral blood, taken 4 weeks after starting pembrolizumab. These receptors came from an adult with mismatch repair-deficient cancer.

This chain connects TRBV27 to TRBJ2-1, with 11 bases fitting TRBD2. This CDR3 has 18 residues. With 7 bases clipped from V and 0 bases from J, the junction kept 11 bases outside the gene matches. Germline CDR1 is MNHEY and CDR2 is SMNVEV (reference sequence). The CDR3: CASTPTGTSGSSYNEQFF. The CDR3 nucleotides are TGTGCCAGCACTCCAACCGGGACTAGCGGCTCCTCCTACAATGAGCAGTTCTTC.

The chain links TRBV9 to TRBJ2-5; 11 nucleotides agree with TRBD1. This CDR3 has 16 amino acids. V lost 2 bases, J lost 0 bases, and 3 bases stayed unmatched. The germline gives CDR1 SGDLS, CDR2 YYNGEE. CDR3 loop: CASSVGTGGYQETQYF. The CDR3 nucleotides are TGTGCCAGCAGCGTCGGGACAGGGGGATACCAAGAGACCCAGTACTTC.

Only one count was recorded for this clone. The V and J genes are TRBV19 and TRBJ1-1; TRBD1 matches 7 bases. CDR1 and CDR2 from the germline V gene are LNHDA and SQIVND (reference sequence). This CDR3 has 16 residues. J was trimmed by 7 bases and V by 4 bases; bases with no gene match: 15. The DNA for the CDR3 is TGTGCCAGTAGTAAAGGAGGCAGGGGGTTTGGCAGTGAAGCTTTCTTT. Translating gives CASSKGGRGFGSEAFF.

This chain links TRBV27 with TRBJ1-2; TRBD1 agrees at 9 bases. Germline V gives CDR1 MNHEY, CDR2 SMNVEV (reference sequence). The CDR3 sequence is 15 residues long. V lost 5 bases and J lost 3; bases outside the gene matches: 7. Here the CDR3 reads CASSVGTGRDYGYTF. In nucleotides, the CDR3 is TGTGCCAGCAGTGTGGGGACAGGGCGCGACTATGGCTACACCTTC.

The chain employs TRBV4-3 and TRBJ2-1; no clear D. The CDR3 has 14 amino acids. Germline lookup yields CDR1 LGHNA and CDR2 YSLEER. V was shortened by 2 bases and J by 8 bases, with 13 bases between the two germline ends. The CDR3, as DNA: TGCGCCAGCAGCCAAAGCCCCGACTTGGATGAGCAGTTCTTC. Residues: CASSQSPDLDEQFF.

CDR3 bases: TGTGCCTGGAGGTCCGGGACAGGGAGAAATATGCAGTACTTC. This gives the protein CAWRSGTGRNMQYF. V and J are TRBV30 and TRBJ2-7; 9 bases align to TRBD1. Germline assignment: CDR1 GTSNPN and CDR2 SVGIG (reference sequence). V gave up 3 bases and J gave up 9 bases; unmatched junction bases: 12. The CDR3 is 14 amino acids. Based on the CDR3 plus reference TRBV30 and TRBJ2-7, the full variable domain is SQTIHQWPATLVQPVGSPLSLECTVEGTSNPNLYWYRQAAGRGLQLLFYSVGIGQISSEVPQNLSASRPQDRQFILSSKKLLLSDSGFYLCAWRSGTGRNMQYFGPGTRLTVT.

The chain combines TRBV7-3 with TRBJ2-3; D gene uncertain. CDR3 length: 13 amino acids. Trimming stripped 2 bases from V and 3 bases from J, with 6 bases between. Germline V gene sequence: CDR1 SGHTA, CDR2 FQGTGA. This CDR3 reads CASSLLGTDTQYF. The DNA for the CDR3 is TGTGCCAGCAGCTTACTAGGGACAGATACGCAGTATTTT.

The CDR3 DNA reads as TGTGCCAGCAGTGCGGACAGGGGGTACAGAGGCTATGGCTACACCTTC. This encodes CASSADRGYRGYGYTF. The chain links TRBV6-1 to TRBJ1-2; 10 nucleotides match TRBD1. In germline, CDR1 is MNHNS, CDR2 SASEGT. The CDR3 is made up of 16 amino acids. V dropped 4 bases and J dropped 4; count of bases not matched to a gene: 9.

This rearrangement joins TRBV30 to TRBJ1-3; TRBD1 is a possible D gene (6 bases). The ends were cut back, 0 bases at V and 2 bases at J, with 11 bases in the middle. Germline CDR1 is GTSNPN and CDR2 is SVGIG (reference sequence). The CDR3 sequence is 15 residues long. CDR3 loop: CAWSVGGTPGNTIYF. The CDR3 nucleotides read TGTGCCTGGAGTGTAGGGGGTACCCCTGGAAACACCATATATTTT.

This rearrangement joins TRBV7-2 to TRBJ2-1; a weak D match, TRBD2 (6 bases). The CDR3 spans 13 residues. Germline CDR1 is SGHTA and CDR2 is FQGNSA. Trimming took off 6 bases at V and 8 bases at J, with 14 bases between the two ends. The CDR3 region has the DNA TGTGCCAGCAGGGGACTTAATGAGGATGAGCAGTTCTTC. As protein: CASRGLNEDEQFF. Drawing the rest from reference TRBV7-2 and TRBJ2-1, the complete variable domain is GAGVSQSPSNKVTEKGKDVELRCDPISGHTALYWYRQSLGQGLEFLIYFQGNSAPDKSGLPSDRFSAERTGGSVSTLTIQRTQQEDSAVYLCASRGLNEDEQFFGPGTRLTVL.

The chain has TRBV10-2 and TRBJ1-3, with D perhaps matching TRBD1 (6 bases). Trimming removed 6 bases at V and 0 bases at J, with 12 bases between. The germline CDR1 and CDR2 sequences are WSHSY and SAAADI. The CDR3 has 15 amino acids. The CDR3 nucleotides read TGCGCCAGCAGCTGGGGGGGCAGCTCTGGAAACACCATATATTTT. Translating it yields CASSWGGSSGNTIYF.

The chain couples TRBV15 to TRBJ2-2, with no clear D. This CDR3 comprises 14 residues. Germline assignment: CDR1 LNHNV and CDR2 YYDKDF (reference sequence). Deletions cut 6 bases from V and 0 bases from J, with 8 bases between. The CDR3 nucleotides read TGTGCCACCAGGGCGTTAACGAACACCGGGGAGCTGTTTTTT. As protein: CATRALTNTGELFF.

The rearrangement links TRBV13 to TRBJ2-7; the match to TRBD2 covers 7 bases. Germline CDR1 and CDR2: PRHDT and FYEKMQ (reference sequence). This CDR3 is 14 amino acids long. Unmatched junction bases numbered 10, after V lost 5 bases and J lost 6 bases. CDR3 amino acids: CASSTPGTNFEQYF. In DNA, the CDR3 is TGTGCCAGCAGCACTCCCGGGACTAACTTCGAGCAGTACTTC.

V usage is TRBV12-2 and J usage is TRBJ1-2. TRBV12-2 is a recognized pseudogene. The CDR3 runs to 12 residues. CDR3 nucleotide sequence: TGTGCAAGTCGGCCCCTGGGTAACGGCTACACCTTC. Translation gives CASRPLGNGYTF.

This chain connects TRBV7-3 to TRBJ1-1; D remains ambiguous. The V and J ends lost 2 bases and 1 base respectively, with 8 bases between them. The CDR3 covers 14 residues. Per the germline V gene, CDR1 is SGHTA and CDR2 is FQGTGA. In DNA, the CDR3 is TGTGCCAGCAGCTTAGCAGATACGAACACTGAAGCTTTCTTT. Its protein is CASSLADTNTEAFF. The whole variable domain, remainder taken from reference TRBV7-3 and TRBJ1-1, is GAGVSQTPSNKVTEKGKYVELRCDPISGHTALYWYRQSLGQGPEFLIYFQGTGAADDSGLPNDRFFAVRPEGSVSTLKIQRTERGDSAVYLCASSLADTNTEAFFGQGTRLTVV.

The chain recombines TRBV5-4 with TRBJ1-2; TRBD1 aligns across 9 bases. The CDR3 is 16 amino acids. V lost 2 bases, J lost 0 bases, and 5 bases stayed unmatched. Germline assignment: CDR1 SGHNT and CDR2 YYREEE (reference sequence). CDR3 DNA: TGTGCCAGCAGCTTTACAGGGGGCGTAGCTAACTATGGCTACACCTTC. It yields the protein CASSFTGGVANYGYTF.

This rearrangement joins TRBV10-3 to TRBJ2-5; maybe TRBD2 (6 bases). CDR3 size: 13 residues. The V end lost 2 bases, the J end lost 6 bases, and 10 bases lay between the germline ends. Germline V gene sequence: CDR1 ENHRY, CDR2 SYGVKD. The DNA of the CDR3 is TGTGCCATCAGTGAGGAGGGACTGAAGACCCAGTACTTC. Its translation: CAISEEGLKTQYF.

The chain has TRBV2 and TRBJ1-4; possible D gene TRBD1, 6 bases. Trimming pared 3 bases from V and 6 bases from J, leaving 17 bases between. Germline V gives CDR1 SNHLY, CDR2 FYNNEI. There are 16 residues in the CDR3. The CDR3 region is CASSDQGQALDEKLFF. CDR3 in DNA: TGTGCCAGCAGTGATCAGGGACAAGCCTTGGATGAAAAACTGTTTTTT.

This chain links TRBV19 with TRBJ1-1; 9 bases match TRBD1. The CDR3 runs to 16 residues. V lost 5 bases and J lost 1; bases outside the gene matches: 8. The germline CDR1 and CDR2 sequences are LNHDA and SQIVND (reference sequence). In DNA, the CDR3 is TGTGCCAGTAGTCGGGGACAGGGAAATCGGAACACTGAAGCTTTCTTT. It encodes CASSRGQGNRNTEAFF.

Only one count was recorded for this clone. This rearrangement joins TRBV10-3 to TRBJ2-1; 7 nucleotides agree with TRBD1. The CDR3 extends over 12 amino acids. With 4 bases clipped from V and 9 bases from J, the junction kept 3 bases outside the gene matches. Germline lookup yields CDR1 ENHRY and CDR2 SYGVKD. The CDR3 DNA sequence: TGTGCCATCAGTGCGACAGGGACTGAGCAGTTCTTC. Protein sequence: CAISATGTEQFF.

This sequence joins TRBV29-1 and TRBJ2-1; D is unclear. The V end lost 6 bases, the J end lost 1 base, and 7 bases lay between the germline ends. This CDR3 is built from 12 residues. Germline V gene data show CDR1 as SQVTM and CDR2 as ANQGSEA. CDR3 residues: CSVIGSYNEQFF. CDR3 sequence (DNA): TGCAGCGTGATTGGGTCCTACAATGAGCAGTTCTTC.

V and J are TRBV5-1 and TRBJ2-2; D is possibly TRBD1 (7 bases). Germline V gives CDR1 SGHRS, CDR2 YFSETQ. Trimming left V 4 bases short and J 5 bases short, with 21 bases between. The length of the CDR3 is 17 residues. CDR3 coding DNA: TGCGCCAGCAGCGCCCTAGCCGGACAGGCGGGGACCGGGGAGCTGTTTTTT. Translation gives CASSALAGQAGTGELFF.

The DNA of the CDR3 is TGTGCTAGTGGAGGCAGGGAGGGAGCGGGAGCTAGCACAGATACGCAGTATTTT. Translated, it gives CASGGREGAGASTDTQYF. The genes are TRBV12-5 and TRBJ2-3, with 8 bases fitting TRBD2. This CDR3 has 18 amino acids. V gave up 6 bases and J gave up 0 bases; unmatched junction bases: 14. Germline lookup yields CDR1 LGHNT and CDR2 FRNRAP.

This chain joins TRBV6-6 and TRBJ2-7; TRBD1 is a possible D gene (5 bases). The V end lost 6 bases, the J end lost 0 bases, and 15 bases lay between the germline ends. CDR1 is MNHNY and CDR2 is SVGAGI in the germline V gene (reference sequence). The CDR3 length is 15 residues. This CDR3 is CASRPDRVISYEQYF. Written as DNA, the CDR3 is TGTGCCAGCAGACCCGACAGAGTTATCTCCTACGAGCAGTACTTC.

The chain combines TRBV7-2 with TRBJ2-1, with D possibly being TRBD1 or TRBD2 (6 bases each). The V end was cut by 6 bases, the J end by 10 bases, with 19 bases between. Looked up from germline, CDR1 is SGHTA and CDR2 is FQGNSA. The CDR3 has 14 amino acids. The CDR3 DNA is TGTGCCAGCAGATGGGGGGCCCTTTCGCGGGAGCAGTTCTTC. This codes for CASRWGALSREQFF.

The CDR3 reads CASSQEGQGSTDTQYF. CDR3 DNA: TGTGCCAGCAGCCAAGAAGGGCAGGGGAGCACAGATACGCAGTATTTT. The chain uses TRBV14 and TRBJ2-3; D might be TRBD1 (6 bases). Germline-derived CDR1 and CDR2 are SGHDN and FVKESK. The V end was cut by 0 bases, the J end by 0 bases, with 10 bases between. The CDR3 loop spans 16 amino acids.

V usage is TRBV18 and J usage is TRBJ2-1; no firm D call. The CDR3 sequence is 16 residues long. Germline CDR1 reads KGHSH; CDR2 reads LQKENI. Trimming stripped 0 bases from V and 2 bases from J, with 11 bases between. The CDR3 loop is CASSPPGRTAYNEQFF. In nucleotides, the CDR3 is TGTGCCAGCTCACCACCCGGAAGAACGGCCTACAATGAGCAGTTCTTC.

The rearrangement joins TRBV7-9 to TRBJ2-1, with 8 bases that match TRBD2. The CDR3 sequence is 15 residues long. Germline V lookup: CDR1 SEHNR, CDR2 FQNEAQ (reference sequence). Unmatched junction bases numbered 6, after V lost 1 base and J lost 7 bases. CDR3 residues: CASSLGAAGANEQFF. Here the CDR3 DNA reads TGTGCCAGCAGCTTAGGGGCAGCGGGAGCAAATGAGCAGTTCTTC.

The chain combines TRBV11-2 with TRBJ2-7, with 12 bases that match TRBD1. V lost 6 bases, J lost 5 bases, and 14 bases stayed unmatched. Germline CDR1 is SGHAT and CDR2 is FQNNGV. The CDR3 sequence is 17 residues long. The CDR3 here is CASSGDRGLGRLHEQYF. The DNA for the CDR3 is TGTGCCAGCAGTGGGGACAGGGGGCTCGGGCGACTACACGAGCAGTACTTC.

The V gene is TRBV2, the J gene TRBJ2-7, with D possibly being TRBD2 (6 bases). Between the trimmed V and J ends, which lost 7 bases and 3 bases, there was a span of 10 bases. Per germline, CDR1 SNHLY and CDR2 FYNNEI. The CDR3 covers 12 residues. The CDR3 sequence: CASNLAIYEQYF. The CDR3 DNA follows: TGTGCCAGCAACCTAGCGATCTACGAGCAGTACTTC.

This chain connects TRBV5-1 to TRBJ2-3; D is uncertain. Germline CDR1 reads SGHRS; CDR2 reads YFSETQ. The V gene lost 5 bases and the J gene lost 2 bases, with 30 bases spanning the gap. This CDR3 has 20 amino acids. CDR3 sequence reads: CASRVMGYVGLHLVTDTQYF. CDR3 coding DNA: TGCGCCAGCAGGGTAATGGGTTATGTGGGGTTACACCTTGTCACAGATACGCAGTATTTT.